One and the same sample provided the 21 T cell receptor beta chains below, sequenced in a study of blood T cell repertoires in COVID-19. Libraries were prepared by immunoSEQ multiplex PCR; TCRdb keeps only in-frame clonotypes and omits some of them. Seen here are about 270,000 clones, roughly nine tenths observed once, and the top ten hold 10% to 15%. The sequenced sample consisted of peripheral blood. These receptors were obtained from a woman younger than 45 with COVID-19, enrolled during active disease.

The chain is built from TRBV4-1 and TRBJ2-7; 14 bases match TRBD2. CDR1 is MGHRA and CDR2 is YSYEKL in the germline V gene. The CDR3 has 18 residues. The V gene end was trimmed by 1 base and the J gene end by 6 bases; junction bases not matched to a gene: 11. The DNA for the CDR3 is TGCGCCAGCAGCCAAGCCGGGGCCCGACTAGCGGGGGGGCTCGAGCAGTACTTC. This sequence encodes CASSQAGARLAGGLEQYF.

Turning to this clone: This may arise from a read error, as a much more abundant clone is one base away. CDR3 protein: CASSRTSGGNTGELFF. Written as DNA, the CDR3 is TGCGCCAGCAGCCGGACTAGCGGGGGGAACACCGGGGAGCTGTTTTTT. The J gene is TRBJ2-2, the V gene TRBV5-1; TRBD2 agrees at 13 bases. Trimming cost V 4 bases and J 1 base; bases outside gene matches: 1. The CDR3 totals 16 residues. Germline-derived CDR1 and CDR2 are SGHRS and YFSETQ.

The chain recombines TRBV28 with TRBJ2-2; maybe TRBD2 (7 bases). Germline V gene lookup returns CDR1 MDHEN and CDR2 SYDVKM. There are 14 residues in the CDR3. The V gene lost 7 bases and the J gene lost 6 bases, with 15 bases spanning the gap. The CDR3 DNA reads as TGTGCCAGCACTCGGGGGGCCTCCCCCGGGGAGCTGTTTTTT. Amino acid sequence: CASTRGASPGELFF.

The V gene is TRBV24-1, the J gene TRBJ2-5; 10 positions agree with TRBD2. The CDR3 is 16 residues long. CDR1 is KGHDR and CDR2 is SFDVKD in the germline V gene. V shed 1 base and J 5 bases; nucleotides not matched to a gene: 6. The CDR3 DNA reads TGTGCCACCAGTGATTTTAAGCGGGGGGGCCGGGAGACCCAGTACTTC. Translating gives CATSDFKRGGRETQYF.

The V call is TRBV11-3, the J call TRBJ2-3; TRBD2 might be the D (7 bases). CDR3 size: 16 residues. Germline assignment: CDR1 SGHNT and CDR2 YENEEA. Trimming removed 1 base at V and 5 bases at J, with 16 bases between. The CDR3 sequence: CASSLGGGGQGDTQYF. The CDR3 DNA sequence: TGTGCCAGCAGCTTAGGAGGGGGGGGGCAAGGAGATACGCAGTATTTT.

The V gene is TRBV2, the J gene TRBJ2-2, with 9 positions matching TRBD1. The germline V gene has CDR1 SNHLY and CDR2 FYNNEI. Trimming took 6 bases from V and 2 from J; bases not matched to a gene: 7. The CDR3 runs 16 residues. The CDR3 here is CASRSTGGFNTGELFF. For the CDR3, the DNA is TGTGCCAGCAGGTCGACAGGGGGTTTCAACACCGGGGAGCTGTTTTTT. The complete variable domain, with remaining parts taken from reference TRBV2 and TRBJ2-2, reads EPEVTQTPSHQVTQMGQEVILRCVPISNHLYFYWYRQILGQKVEFLVSFYNNEISEKSEIFDDQFSVERPDGSNFTLKIRSTKLEDSAMYFCASRSTGGFNTGELFFGEGSRLTVL.

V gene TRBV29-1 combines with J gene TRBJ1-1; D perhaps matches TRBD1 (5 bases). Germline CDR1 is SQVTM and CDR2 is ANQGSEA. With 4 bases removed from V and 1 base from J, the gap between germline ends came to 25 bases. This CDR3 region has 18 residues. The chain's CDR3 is CSVGSYGTGVKRNTEAFF. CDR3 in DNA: TGCAGCGTTGGGTCCTATGGCACGGGGGTCAAAAGGAACACTGAAGCTTTCTTT.

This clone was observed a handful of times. The CDR3 protein is CASSRRDGLDSPLHF. CDR3 bases: TGCGCCAGCAGCCGAAGGGACGGACTAGATTCACCCCTCCACTTT. The V call is TRBV4-1, the J call TRBJ1-6; possibly TRBD1 for D (5 bases). The germline CDR1 and CDR2 sequences are MGHRA and YSYEKL. The CDR3 totals 15 residues. V lost 4 bases, J lost 8 bases, and 15 bases lay in between.

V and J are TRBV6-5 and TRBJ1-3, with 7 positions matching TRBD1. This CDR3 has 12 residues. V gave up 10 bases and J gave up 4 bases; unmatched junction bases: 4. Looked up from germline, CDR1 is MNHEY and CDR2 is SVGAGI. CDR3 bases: TGTGCCACCCCACAGGGGGGAAACACCATATATTTT. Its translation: CATPQGGNTIYF.

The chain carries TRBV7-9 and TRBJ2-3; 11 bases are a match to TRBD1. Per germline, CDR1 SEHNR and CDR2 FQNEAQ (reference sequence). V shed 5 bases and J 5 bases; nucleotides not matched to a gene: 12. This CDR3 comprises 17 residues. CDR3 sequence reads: CASSGPLGTGGGDTQYF. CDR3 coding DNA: TGTGCCAGCAGCGGGCCCTTAGGGACAGGGGGAGGAGATACGCAGTATTTT.

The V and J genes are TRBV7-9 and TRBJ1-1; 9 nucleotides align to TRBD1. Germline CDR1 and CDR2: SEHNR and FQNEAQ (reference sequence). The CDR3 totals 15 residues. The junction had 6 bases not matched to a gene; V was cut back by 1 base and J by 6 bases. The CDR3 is CASSLVGTGLPEAFF. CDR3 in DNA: TGTGCCAGCAGCTTAGTCGGGACAGGGCTTCCTGAAGCTTTCTTT.

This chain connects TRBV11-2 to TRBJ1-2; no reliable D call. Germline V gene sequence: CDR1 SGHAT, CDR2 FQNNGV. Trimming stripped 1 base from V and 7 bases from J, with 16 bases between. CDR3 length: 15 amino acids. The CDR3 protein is CASSLGPQEGGGYTF. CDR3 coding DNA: TGTGCCAGCAGCTTAGGGCCCCAGGAGGGAGGTGGCTACACCTTC. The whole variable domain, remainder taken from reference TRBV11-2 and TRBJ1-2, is EAGVAQSPRYKIIEKRQSVAFWCNPISGHATLYWYQQILGQGPKLLIQFQNNGVVDDSQLPKDRFSAERLKGVDSTLKIQPAKLEDSAVYLCASSLGPQEGGGYTFGSGTRLTVV.

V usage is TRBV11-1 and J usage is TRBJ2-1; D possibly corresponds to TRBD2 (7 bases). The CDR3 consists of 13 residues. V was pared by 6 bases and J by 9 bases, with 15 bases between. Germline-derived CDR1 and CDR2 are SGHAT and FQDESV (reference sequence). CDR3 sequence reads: CASSLMRGGEQFF. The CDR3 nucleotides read TGTGCCAGCAGTCTTATGAGGGGGGGTGAGCAGTTCTTC.

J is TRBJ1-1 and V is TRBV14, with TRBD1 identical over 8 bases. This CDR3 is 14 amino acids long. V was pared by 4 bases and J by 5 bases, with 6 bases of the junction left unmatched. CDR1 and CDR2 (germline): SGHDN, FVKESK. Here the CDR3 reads CASSPNRGRTEAFF. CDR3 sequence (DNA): TGTGCCAGCAGCCCAAACAGGGGGAGAACTGAAGCTTTCTTT. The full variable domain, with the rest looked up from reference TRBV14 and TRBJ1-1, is EAGVTQFPSHSVIEKGQTVTLRCDPISGHDNLYWYRRVMGKEIKFLLHFVKESKQDESGMPNNRFLAERTGGTYSTLKVQPAELEDSGVYFCASSPNRGRTEAFFGQGTRLTVV.

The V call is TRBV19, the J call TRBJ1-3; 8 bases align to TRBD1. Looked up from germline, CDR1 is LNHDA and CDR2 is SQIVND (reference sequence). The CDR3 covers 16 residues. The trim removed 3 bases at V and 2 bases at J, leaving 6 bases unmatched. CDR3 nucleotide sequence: TGTGCCAGTAGTATGGTAGCAGGGGGCCCTGGAAACACCATATATTTT. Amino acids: CASSMVAGGPGNTIYF. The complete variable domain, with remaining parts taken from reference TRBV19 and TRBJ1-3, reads DGGITQSPKYLFRKEGQNVTLSCEQNLNHDAMYWYRQDPGQGLRLIYYSQIVNDFQKGDIAEGYSVSREKKESFPLTVTSAQKNPTAFYLCASSMVAGGPGNTIYFGEGSWLTVV.

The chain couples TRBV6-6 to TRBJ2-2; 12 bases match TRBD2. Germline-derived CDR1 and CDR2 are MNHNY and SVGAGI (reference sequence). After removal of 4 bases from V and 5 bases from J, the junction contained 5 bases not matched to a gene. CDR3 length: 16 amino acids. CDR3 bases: TGTGCCAGCAGTTTCCTAGCGGGGGGGCCTACCGGGGAGCTGTTTTTT. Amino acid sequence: CASSFLAGGPTGELFF.

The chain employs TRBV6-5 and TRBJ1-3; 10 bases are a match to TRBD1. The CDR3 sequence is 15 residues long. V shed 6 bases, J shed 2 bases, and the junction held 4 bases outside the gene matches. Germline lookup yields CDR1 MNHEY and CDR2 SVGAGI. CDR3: CASRDRGKAGNTIYF. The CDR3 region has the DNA TGTGCCAGCAGGGACAGGGGGAAGGCTGGAAACACCATATATTTT.

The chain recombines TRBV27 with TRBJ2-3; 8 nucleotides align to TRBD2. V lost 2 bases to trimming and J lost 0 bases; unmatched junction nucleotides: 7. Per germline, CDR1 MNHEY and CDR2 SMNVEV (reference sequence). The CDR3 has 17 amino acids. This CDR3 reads CASSLGGGLDSTDTQYF. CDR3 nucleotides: TGTGCCAGCAGTTTAGGCGGGGGGTTAGATAGCACAGATACGCAGTATTTT.

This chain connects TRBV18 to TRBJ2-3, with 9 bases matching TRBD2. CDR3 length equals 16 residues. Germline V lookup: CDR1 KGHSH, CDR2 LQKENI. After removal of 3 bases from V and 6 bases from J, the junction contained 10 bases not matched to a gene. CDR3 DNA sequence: TGTGCCAGCTCACCGGGTAGCGGGAGTCCTCTGGATACGCAGTATTTT. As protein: CASSPGSGSPLDTQYF.

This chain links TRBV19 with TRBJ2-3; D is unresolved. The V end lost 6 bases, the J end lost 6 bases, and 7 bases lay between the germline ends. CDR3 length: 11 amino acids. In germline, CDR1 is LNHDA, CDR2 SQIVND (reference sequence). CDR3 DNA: TGTGCCAGTAGCAACACCGATACGCAGTATTTT. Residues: CASSNTDTQYF.

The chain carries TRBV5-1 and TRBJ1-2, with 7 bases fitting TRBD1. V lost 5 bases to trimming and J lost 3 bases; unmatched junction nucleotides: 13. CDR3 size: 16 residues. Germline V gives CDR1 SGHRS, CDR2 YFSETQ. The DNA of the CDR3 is TGCGCCAGCAGGGTAGCTTGGAGGGGGCGCGACTATGGCTACACCTTC. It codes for CASRVAWRGRDYGYTF.